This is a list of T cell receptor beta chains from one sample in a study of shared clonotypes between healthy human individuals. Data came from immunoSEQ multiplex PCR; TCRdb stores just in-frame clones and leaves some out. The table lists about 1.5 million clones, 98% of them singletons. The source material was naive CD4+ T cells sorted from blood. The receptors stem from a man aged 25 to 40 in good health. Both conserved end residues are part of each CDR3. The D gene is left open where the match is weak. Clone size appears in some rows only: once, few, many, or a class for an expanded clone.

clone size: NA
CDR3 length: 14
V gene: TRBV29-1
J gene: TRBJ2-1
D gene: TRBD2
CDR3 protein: CSVDLSGRDIEQFF
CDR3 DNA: TGCAGCGTTGACCTTAGCGGGAGGGACATTGAGCAGTTCTTC

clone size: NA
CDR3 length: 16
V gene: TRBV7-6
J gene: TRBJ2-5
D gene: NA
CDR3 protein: CASSAYRAGRQETQYF
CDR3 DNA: TGTGCCAGCAGCGCCTACCGGGCCGGGAGACAAGAGACCCAGTACTTC

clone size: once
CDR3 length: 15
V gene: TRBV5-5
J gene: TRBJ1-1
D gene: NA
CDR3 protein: CASSFVISRDAEAFF
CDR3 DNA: TGTGCCAGCAGCTTCGTAATTTCAAGGGATGCTGAAGCTTTCTTT

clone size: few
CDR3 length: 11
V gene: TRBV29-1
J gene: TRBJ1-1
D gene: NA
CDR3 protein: CSVEGEQGAFF
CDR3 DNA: TGCAGCGTTGAAGGGGAGCAGGGAGCTTTCTTT

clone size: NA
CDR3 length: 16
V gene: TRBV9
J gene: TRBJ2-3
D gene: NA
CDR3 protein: CASSDPSSGSGDTQYF
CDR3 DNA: TGTGCCAGCAGCGACCCCTCTAGTGGGAGTGGAGATACGCAGTATTTT

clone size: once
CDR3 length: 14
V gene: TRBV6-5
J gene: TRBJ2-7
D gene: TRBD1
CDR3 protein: CASSFGTGAYEQYF
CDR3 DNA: TGTGCCAGCAGTTTTGGGACAGGGGCATACGAGCAGTACTTC

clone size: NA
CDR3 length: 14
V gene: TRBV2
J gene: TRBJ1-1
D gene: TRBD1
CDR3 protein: CASRTGGWNTEAFF
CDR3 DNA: TGTGCCAGCAGGACAGGGGGCTGGAACACTGAAGCTTTCTTT

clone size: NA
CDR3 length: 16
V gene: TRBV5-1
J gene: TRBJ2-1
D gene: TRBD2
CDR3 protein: CASSPNPGGLYNEQFF
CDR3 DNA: TGCGCCAGCAGCCCCAATCCGGGAGGGTTATACAATGAGCAGTTCTTC

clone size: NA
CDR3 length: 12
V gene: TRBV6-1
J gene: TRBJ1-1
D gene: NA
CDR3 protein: CASQTSTGEAFF
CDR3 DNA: TGTGCCAGCCAAACCTCGACAGGTGAAGCTTTCTTT

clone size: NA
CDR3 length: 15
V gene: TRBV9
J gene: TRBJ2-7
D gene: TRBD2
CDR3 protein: CASSVSSGSSYEQYF
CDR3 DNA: TGTGCCAGCAGCGTCTCTAGCGGGAGCTCCTACGAGCAGTACTTC

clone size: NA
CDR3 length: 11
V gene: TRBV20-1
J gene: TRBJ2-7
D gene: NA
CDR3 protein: CSATPIYEQYF
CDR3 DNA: TGCAGTGCCACCCCGATCTACGAGCAGTACTTC

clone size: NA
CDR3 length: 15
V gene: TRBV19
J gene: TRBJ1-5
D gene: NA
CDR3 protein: CASSININSNQPQHF
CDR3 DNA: TGTGCCAGTAGTATCAATATTAATAGCAATCAGCCCCAGCATTTT

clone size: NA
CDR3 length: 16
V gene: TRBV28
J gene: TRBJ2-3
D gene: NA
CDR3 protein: CASSFMAGTLTDTQYF
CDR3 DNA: TGTGCCAGCAGTTTTATGGCAGGCACTTTGACAGATACGCAGTATTTT

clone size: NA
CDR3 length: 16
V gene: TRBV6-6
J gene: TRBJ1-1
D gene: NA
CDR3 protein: CASSYSTAEGNTEAFF
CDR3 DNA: TGTGCCAGCAGTTACTCGACTGCGGAGGGAAACACTGAAGCTTTCTTT

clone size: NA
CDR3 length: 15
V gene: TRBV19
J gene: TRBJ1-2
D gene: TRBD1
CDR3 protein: CASSPPDRADYGYTF
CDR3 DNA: TGTGCCAGTAGTCCCCCGGACAGGGCTGACTATGGCTACACCTTC

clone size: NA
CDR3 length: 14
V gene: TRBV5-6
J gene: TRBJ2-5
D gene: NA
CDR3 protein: CASSRRGGDETQYF
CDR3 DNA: TGTGCCAGCAGCCGACGTGGGGGCGATGAGACCCAGTACTTC

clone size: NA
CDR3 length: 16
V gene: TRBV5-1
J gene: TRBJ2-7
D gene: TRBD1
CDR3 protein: CASSLHPRDRTYEQYF
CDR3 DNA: TGCGCCAGCAGCCTCCATCCAAGGGACAGGACCTACGAGCAGTACTTC

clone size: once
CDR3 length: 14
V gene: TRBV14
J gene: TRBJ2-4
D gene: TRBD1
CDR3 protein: CASSPRDRVNIQYF
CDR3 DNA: TGTGCCAGCAGCCCCCGGGACAGGGTAAACATTCAGTACTTC

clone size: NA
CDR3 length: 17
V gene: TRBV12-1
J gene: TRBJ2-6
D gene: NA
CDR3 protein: CASSFPRVVSGANVLTF
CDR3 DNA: TGTGCCAGCAGCTTTCCCAGGGTCGTCTCTGGGGCCAACGTCCTGACTTTC

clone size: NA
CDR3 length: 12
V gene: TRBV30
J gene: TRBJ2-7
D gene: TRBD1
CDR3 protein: CAWAQGAREQYF
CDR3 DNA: TGTGCCTGGGCACAGGGGGCCAGAGAGCAGTACTTC

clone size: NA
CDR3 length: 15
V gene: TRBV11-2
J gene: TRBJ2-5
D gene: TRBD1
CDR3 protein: CASSTWTGGTETQYF
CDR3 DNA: TGTGCCAGCAGCACCTGGACAGGGGGAACGGAGACCCAGTACTTC

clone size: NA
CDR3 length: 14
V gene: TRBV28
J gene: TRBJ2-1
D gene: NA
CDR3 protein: CASSLSRVSDEQFF
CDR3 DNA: TGTGCCAGCAGTTTATCCAGGGTGAGTGATGAGCAGTTCTTC

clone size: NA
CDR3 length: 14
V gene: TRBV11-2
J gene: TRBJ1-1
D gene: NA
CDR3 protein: CASSRGIGSREAFF
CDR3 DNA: TGTGCCAGCAGCCGAGGGATCGGGAGCCGTGAAGCTTTCTTT

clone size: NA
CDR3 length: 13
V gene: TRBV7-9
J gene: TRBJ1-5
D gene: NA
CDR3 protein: CASSLQVNQPQHF
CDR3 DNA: TGTGCCAGCAGCTTACAAGTCAACCAGCCCCAGCATTTT

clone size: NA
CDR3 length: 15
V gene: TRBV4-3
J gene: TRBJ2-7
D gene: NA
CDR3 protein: CASSQAAGSTYEQYF
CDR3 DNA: TGCGCCAGCAGCCAAGCGGCGGGATCAACCTACGAGCAGTACTTC

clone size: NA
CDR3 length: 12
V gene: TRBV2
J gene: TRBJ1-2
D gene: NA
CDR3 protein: CASRTGLYGYTF
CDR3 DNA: TGTGCCAGCAGGACAGGATTATATGGCTACACCTTC

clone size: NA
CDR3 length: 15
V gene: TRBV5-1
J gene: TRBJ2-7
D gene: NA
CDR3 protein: CASSPTGSLSYEQYF
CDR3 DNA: TGCGCCAGCAGCCCCACGGGTAGCCTGAGCTACGAGCAGTACTTC

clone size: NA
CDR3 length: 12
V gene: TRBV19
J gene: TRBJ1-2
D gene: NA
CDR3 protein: CASGHLGDGYTF
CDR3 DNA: TGTGCCAGTGGACACCTAGGAGATGGCTACACCTTC

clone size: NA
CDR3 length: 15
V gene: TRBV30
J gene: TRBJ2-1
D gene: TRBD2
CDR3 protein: CAWSLGLADYNEQFF
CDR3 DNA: TGTGCCTGGAGTTTAGGACTAGCGGACTACAATGAGCAGTTCTTC

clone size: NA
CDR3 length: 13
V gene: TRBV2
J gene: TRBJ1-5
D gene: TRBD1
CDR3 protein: CASRDTGAQPQHF
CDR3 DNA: TGTGCCAGCAGGGATACAGGGGCACAGCCCCAGCATTTT

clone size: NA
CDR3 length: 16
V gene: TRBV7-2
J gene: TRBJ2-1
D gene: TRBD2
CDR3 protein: CASSLLAGVRYNEQFF
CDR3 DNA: TGTGCCAGCAGCTTATTAGCGGGAGTGCGGTACAATGAGCAGTTCTTC

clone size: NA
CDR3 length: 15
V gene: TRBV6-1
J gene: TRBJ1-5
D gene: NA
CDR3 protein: CASSRDGYSNQPQHF
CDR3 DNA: TGTGCCAGCAGCCGGGACGGCTATAGCAATCAGCCCCAGCATTTT

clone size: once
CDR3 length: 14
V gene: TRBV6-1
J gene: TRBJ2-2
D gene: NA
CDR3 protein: CASSASGNTGELFF
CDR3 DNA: TGTGCCAGCAGTGCCAGCGGGAACACCGGGGAGCTGTTTTTT

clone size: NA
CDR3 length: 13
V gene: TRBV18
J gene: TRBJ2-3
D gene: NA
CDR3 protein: CASSPASTDTQYF
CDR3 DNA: TGTGCCAGCTCACCGGCGAGCACAGATACGCAGTATTTT

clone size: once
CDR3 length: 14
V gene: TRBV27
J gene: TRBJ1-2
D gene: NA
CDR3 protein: CASTPGRGVRGYTF
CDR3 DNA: TGTGCCAGCACTCCAGGGCGGGGAGTGCGGGGCTACACCTTC

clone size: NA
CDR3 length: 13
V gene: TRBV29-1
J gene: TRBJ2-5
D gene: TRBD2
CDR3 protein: CSVSGRLQETQYF
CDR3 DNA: TGCAGCGTCAGCGGGAGGTTACAAGAGACCCAGTACTTC

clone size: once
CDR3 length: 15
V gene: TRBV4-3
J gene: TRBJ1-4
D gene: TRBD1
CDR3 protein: CASSLDRGADEKLFF
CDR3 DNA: TGCGCCAGCAGCCTGGACAGGGGGGCGGATGAAAAACTGTTTTTT

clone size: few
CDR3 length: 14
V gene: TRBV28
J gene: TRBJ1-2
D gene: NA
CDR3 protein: CASSRSGTAYGYTF
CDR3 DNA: TGTGCCAGCAGCCGATCCGGGACGGCGTATGGCTACACCTTC

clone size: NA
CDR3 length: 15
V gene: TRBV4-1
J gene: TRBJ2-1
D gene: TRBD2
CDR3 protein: CASSQEELAGVEQFF
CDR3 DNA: TGCGCCAGCAGCCAAGAAGAACTAGCGGGAGTTGAGCAGTTCTTC

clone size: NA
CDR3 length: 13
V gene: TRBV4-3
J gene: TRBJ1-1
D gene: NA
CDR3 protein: CASSLGFGSRAFF
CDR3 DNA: TGCGCCAGCAGCCTGGGCTTTGGGAGTAGGGCTTTCTTT

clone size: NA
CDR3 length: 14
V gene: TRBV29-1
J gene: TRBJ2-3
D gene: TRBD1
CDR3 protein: CSVTRDRGPDTQYF
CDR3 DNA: TGCAGCGTTACCCGGGACAGGGGGCCAGATACGCAGTATTTT